The 21 T cell receptor beta chains given below trace back to one sample, sequenced in a study of blood T cell repertoires in COVID-19. Clones were sequenced by immunoSEQ multiplex PCR, and TCRdb holds only the in-frame ones, with some missing. This table holds under 300,000 clones, around 86% found once. The sample consisted of PBMCs or T cells enriched from blood (not recorded which). These receptor sequences come from a woman between 45 and 65 years old who had recovered from COVID-19.

The chain has TRBV2 and TRBJ2-7; D is possibly TRBD2 (5 bases). This CDR3 comprises 15 residues. Germline V gene sequence: CDR1 SNHLY, CDR2 FYNNEI. The ends were cut back, 7 bases at V and 4 bases at J, with 20 bases in the middle. The DNA of the CDR3 is TGTGCCAGCACCCTTGAGGTTACGGACTCATACGAGCAGTACTTC. Translated, it gives CASTLEVTDSYEQYF.

This clone appeared a single time. The CDR3 spells CASSLGQMDTQYF. In nucleotides, the CDR3 is TGCGCCAGCAGCTTGGGCCAGATGGATACGCAGTATTTT. This chain joins TRBV5-1 and TRBJ2-3; no definite D call. V was trimmed by 0 bases and J by 6 bases, leaving 8 bases between them. The CDR3 covers 13 residues. Germline V CDR1 and CDR2: SGHRS, YFSETQ.

The rearrangement uses TRBV27 and TRBJ2-3; D unclear. The CDR3 length is 13 residues. Per germline, CDR1 MNHEY and CDR2 SMNVEV (reference sequence). Trimming left V 6 bases short and J 0 bases short, with 7 bases between. The CDR3 here is CASSSSSTDTQYF. The CDR3 bases are TGTGCCAGCAGCTCCTCTAGCACAGATACGCAGTATTTT.

V usage is TRBV6-4 and J usage is TRBJ2-3, with D possibly TRBD2 on 6 matching bases. Germline CDR1 and CDR2: MRHNA and SNTAGT. The CDR3 spans 14 residues. V gave up 3 bases and J gave up 3 bases, with 10 bases separating them. The CDR3: CASSDGGATDTQYF. CDR3 DNA sequence: TGTGCCAGCAGTGATGGCGGGGCGACAGATACGCAGTATTTT.

The chain employs TRBV6-5 and TRBJ2-2, with D uncertain. The CDR3 covers 13 residues. Germline V gives CDR1 MNHEY, CDR2 SVGAGI. Trimming removed 8 bases at V and 5 bases at J, with 12 bases between. DNA for the CDR3: TGTGCCAGCGACAATAGGAAAACCGGGGAGCTGTTTTTT. Residues: CASDNRKTGELFF.

This clone was seen a single time. The chain links TRBV5-1 to TRBJ2-1; 7 nucleotides match TRBD2. The V gene end was trimmed by 5 bases and the J gene end by 6 bases; junction bases not matched to a gene: 8. There are 14 residues in the CDR3. The germline V gene has CDR1 SGHRS and CDR2 YFSETQ. The CDR3: CASRHGASGNEQFF. CDR3 bases: TGCGCCAGCAGACACGGGGCTAGCGGCAATGAGCAGTTCTTC.

The V gene is TRBV7-2, the J gene TRBJ2-3, with a tentative D call TRBD1 (6 bases). The CDR3 has 15 residues. The germline V gene has CDR1 SGHTA and CDR2 FQGNSA. The V and J ends lost 6 bases and 0 bases respectively, with 13 bases between them. CDR3 region: CASSLRGSSTDTQYF. CDR3 coding DNA: TGTGCCAGCAGTCTCAGGGGATCTAGCACAGATACGCAGTATTTT. Supplemented by reference TRBV7-2 and TRBJ2-3, the full variable domain reads GAGVSQSPSNKVTEKGKDVELRCDPISGHTALYWYRQSLGQGLEFLIYFQGNSAPDKSGLPSDRFSAERTGGSVSTLTIQRTQQEDSAVYLCASSLRGSSTDTQYFGPGTRLTVL.

In this sample, this clone turned up once. V gene TRBV19 combines with J gene TRBJ1-5; D ambiguous. The germline V gene encodes CDR1 LNHDA and CDR2 SQIVND (reference sequence). Trimming stripped 7 bases from V and 6 bases from J, with 34 bases between. CDR3 length equals 20 residues. The CDR3: CASTNQARPKILFQVQPQHF. CDR3 DNA sequence: TGTGCCAGTACCAACCAGGCCCGGCCTAAAATCCTCTTTCAGGTTCAGCCCCAGCATTTT.

The chain carries TRBV10-3 and TRBJ2-1, with 11 bases that match TRBD1. The CDR3 sequence is 15 residues long. With 6 bases clipped from V and 6 bases from J, the junction kept 7 bases outside the gene matches. The germline gives CDR1 ENHRY, CDR2 SYGVKD. Here the CDR3 reads CAIRSGDRGVNEQFF. CDR3 nucleotides: TGTGCCATCAGAAGCGGGGACAGGGGGGTCAATGAGCAGTTCTTC.

The gene calls are TRBV19 and TRBJ1-2, with a possible D match to TRBD1 (5 bases). The V end lost 3 bases, the J end lost 3 bases, and 14 bases lay between the germline ends. Germline V gene sequence: CDR1 LNHDA, CDR2 SQIVND (reference sequence). The CDR3 consists of 15 residues. The CDR3 loop is CASSILDKKYYGYTF. In DNA form, the CDR3 reads TGTGCCAGTAGTATTCTGGACAAAAAATACTATGGCTACACCTTC.

The V call is TRBV19, the J call TRBJ1-5; weak D call: TRBD1 (5 bases). The germline CDR1 and CDR2 sequences are LNHDA and SQIVND (reference sequence). CDR3 length equals 15 residues. V lost 2 bases and J lost 5, with 13 bases in between. The chain's CDR3 is CASSIFAGRDQPQHF. CDR3 DNA: TGTGCCAGTAGTATATTTGCAGGGCGCGATCAGCCCCAGCATTTT.

V is TRBV9 and J is TRBJ1-1; D gene unclear. The CDR3 contains 13 residues. Trimming took 4 bases from V and 1 from J, leaving 8 bases between them. CDR1 is SGDLS, CDR2 YYNGEE, per germline. The CDR3 DNA reads as TGTGCCAGCAGCCTAACGGGGAACACTGAAGCTTTCTTT. It specifies CASSLTGNTEAFF.

V gene TRBV5-4 combines with J gene TRBJ2-3; D may be TRBD2 (6 bases). The ends were cut back, 0 bases at V and 2 bases at J, with 16 bases in the middle. The CDR3 spans 17 residues. The germline CDR1 and CDR2 sequences are SGHNT and YYREEE (reference sequence). The CDR3 DNA follows: TGTGCCAGCAGCTTGGCTCTATTAGCGGACCCCACAGATACGCAGTATTTT. Translating gives CASSLALLADPTDTQYF.

V and J are TRBV14 and TRBJ2-3; possible D gene TRBD1, 6 bases. Trimming removed 5 bases at V and 0 bases at J, with 12 bases between. Germline-derived CDR1 and CDR2 are SGHDN and FVKESK. This CDR3 spans 15 amino acids. The CDR3 sequence: CASSSWTASTDTQYF. DNA for the CDR3: TGTGCCAGCAGCTCCTGGACAGCTAGCACAGATACGCAGTATTTT.

The table lists this clone with a count of one. J is TRBJ1-4 and V is TRBV28, with 9 positions matching TRBD1. Germline CDR1 and CDR2: MDHEN and SYDVKM. The CDR3 length is 15 residues. Trimming removed 7 bases from V and 8 bases from J; junction bases left unmatched: 11. The CDR3: CASTHLGQGGEKLFF. Here the CDR3 DNA reads TGTGCCAGCACCCATTTGGGACAGGGTGGGGAAAAACTGTTTTTT.

The rearrangement uses TRBV3-1 (or the pseudogene TRBV3-2) and TRBJ1-5; TRBD1 might be the D (5 bases). The CDR3 has 15 residues. The V and J ends lost 1 base and 7 bases respectively, with 14 bases between them. Germline lookup yields CDR1 LGHDT and CDR2 YNNKEL (reference sequence). In nucleotides, the CDR3 is TGTGCCAGCAGCCAAGGGAGGGGCGTCGGGCAGCCCCAGCATTTT. Translating it yields CASSQGRGVGQPQHF.

This chain connects TRBV14 to TRBJ2-2; D gene ambiguous. From germline, CDR1 is SGHDN and CDR2 FVKESK. The CDR3 length is 13 residues. V lost 3 bases, J lost 7 bases, and 9 bases lay in between. CDR3: CASSHQTVGELFF. In nucleotides, the CDR3 is TGTGCCAGCAGCCATCAAACGGTCGGGGAGCTGTTTTTT.

The gene calls are TRBV3-1 (or the pseudogene TRBV3-2) and TRBJ1-4; D unclear. Trimming removed 2 bases from V and 11 bases from J, with 6 bases in between. Germline-derived CDR1 and CDR2 are LGHDT and YNNKEL (reference sequence). This CDR3 has 11 amino acids. CDR3 sequence: CASSQSSKLFF. CDR3 sequence (DNA): TGTGCCAGCAGCCAATCCTCCAAACTGTTTTTT.

This clone was counted between two and nine times. This chain joins TRBV30 and TRBJ2-4; TRBD2 aligns across 12 bases. Germline V gives CDR1 GTSNPN, CDR2 SVGIG (reference sequence). V was clipped by 3 bases and J by 9 bases; unmatched bases: 9. The CDR3 consists of 15 residues. CDR3 sequence reads: CAWSGLAGLQGIQYF. The CDR3 nucleotides are TGTGCCTGGAGCGGACTAGCGGGACTTCAGGGCATTCAGTACTTC.

A few counts support this clone. This rearrangement joins TRBV29-1 to TRBJ1-1, with D possibly matching TRBD1 (6 bases). The germline CDR1 and CDR2 sequences are SQVTM and ANQGSEA. V was cut by 6 bases and J by 4 bases, with 15 bases left in between. The CDR3 is made up of 13 amino acids. This CDR3 reads CSVSRGAFTEAFF. CDR3 sequence (DNA): TGCAGCGTAAGTCGGGGGGCATTCACTGAAGCTTTCTTT. The full variable domain, its missing parts supplied by reference TRBV29-1 and TRBJ1-1, is SAVISQKPSRDICQRGTSLTIQCQVDSQVTMMFWYRQQPGQSLTLIATANQGSEATYESGFVIDKFPISRPNLTFSTLTVSNMSPEDSSIYLCSVSRGAFTEAFFGQGTRLTVV.

The rearrangement uses TRBV25-1 and TRBJ2-7, with D possibly being TRBD1 (7 bases). CDR3 length: 12 amino acids. The ends were cut back, 6 bases at V and 4 bases at J, with 10 bases in the middle. Germline V gene lookup returns CDR1 MGHDK and CDR2 SYGVNS. CDR3 nucleotide sequence: TGTGCCAGCAGCGCAGGGGGGTACGAGCAGTACTTC. It encodes CASSAGGYEQYF.